Listed here are 15 T cell receptor beta chains from one sample, sequenced in a study of PD-1 blockade in classical Hodgkin lymphoma. Time point indicated: cycle 4 day 1 (C4D1), after five to seven weeks of nivolumab. Each and every patient relapsed after autologous stem cell transplantation, and patients got differing brentuximab vedotin exposure. Assay: immunoSEQ multiplex PCR; the TCRdb copy retains only in-frame clones and omits some. This table has tens of thousands of clones, more than 70% appearing once. Sequences were derived from peripheral blood mononuclear cells (PBMCs), sampled before the fourth cycle of nivolumab. Receptors originate from a human donor with classical Hodgkin lymphoma.

This clone was found once. The chain employs TRBV19 and TRBJ1-1, with TRBD1 matching 7 bases. CDR3 size: 13 residues. The germline CDR1 and CDR2 sequences are LNHDA and SQIVND (reference sequence). Trimming cost V 4 bases and J 3 bases; bases outside gene matches: 2. Here the CDR3 DNA reads TGTGCCAGTAGTAACAGGGGTCACACTGAAGCTTTCTTT. This encodes CASSNRGHTEAFF.

V and J are TRBV19 and TRBJ1-5; D is perhaps TRBD1 (5 bases). Trimming took 5 bases from V and 4 from J, leaving 9 bases between them. This CDR3 comprises 13 residues. Germline V gene sequence: CDR1 LNHDA, CDR2 SQIVND (reference sequence). This CDR3 reads CASSGTANQPQHF. DNA for the CDR3: TGTGCCAGTAGTGGGACGGCGAATCAGCCCCAGCATTTT.

The chain uses TRBV7-2 and TRBJ2-3, with D possibly matching TRBD2 (5 bases). CDR3 size: 16 residues. V was cut by 5 bases and J by 1 base, with 16 bases left in between. CDR1 is SGHTA and CDR2 is FQGNSA in the germline V gene. The CDR3 coding sequence is TGTGCCAGCAGCCACTACCAGCGGTCCGGCACAGATACGCAGTATTTT. Residues: CASSHYQRSGTDTQYF.

The chain links TRBV29-1 to TRBJ1-3; the D gene is possibly TRBD1 (6 bases). V shed 5 bases and J shed 2 bases, with 16 bases lying between them. The germline V gene encodes CDR1 SQVTM and CDR2 ANQGSEA. The CDR3 is 15 amino acids. The CDR3 loop reads CSVSSWDTTGNTIYF. CDR3 nucleotides: TGCAGCGTTTCCAGTTGGGACACCACTGGAAACACCATATATTTT.

The chain couples TRBV18 to TRBJ1-2, with D possibly being TRBD1 (5 bases). This CDR3 spans 15 amino acids. CDR1 KGHSH and CDR2 LQKENI come from the germline V gene. V was pared by 0 bases and J by 0 bases, with 8 bases between. The CDR3 here is CASSPPLTANYGYTF. CDR3 bases: TGTGCCAGCTCACCACCTCTGACAGCTAACTATGGCTACACCTTC.

The rearrangement links TRBV2 to TRBJ2-5; weak D call: TRBD2 (5 bases). Looked up from germline, CDR1 is SNHLY and CDR2 is FYNNEI. The CDR3 has 15 residues. V gave up 4 bases and J gave up 5 bases, with 17 bases separating them. CDR3 sequence reads: CASSGRRAVEETQYF. CDR3 DNA sequence: TGTGCCAGCAGTGGGAGACGAGCGGTAGAGGAGACCCAGTACTTC.

The rearrangement joins TRBV30 to TRBJ1-2; 10 positions match TRBD1. Germline loops: CDR1 GTSNPN, CDR2 SVGIG (reference sequence). This CDR3 has 16 amino acids. The J segment lost 5 bases and the V segment lost 4 bases, leaving 13 bases of the junction unmatched. CDR3 nucleotides: TGTGCCTGGACCCGAACTGACAGGGGGCGAGGGTATGGCTACACCTTC. This gives the protein CAWTRTDRGRGYGYTF.

The V and J genes are TRBV28 and TRBJ2-1; a weak D match, TRBD1 (5 bases). The CDR3 covers 12 residues. CDR1 and CDR2 (germline): MDHEN, SYDVKM. V dropped 8 bases and J dropped 9 bases, with 14 bases sitting between them. The CDR3 loop reads CASRNGRGEQFF. The CDR3 DNA follows: TGTGCCAGCCGTAATGGTAGGGGTGAGCAGTTCTTC.

CDR3 DNA: TGTGCCAGCAGTTGGCCCGGGGGTAACACTGAAGCTTTCTTT. This sequence encodes CASSWPGGNTEAFF. The chain is built from TRBV6-6 and TRBJ1-1; D perhaps matches TRBD1 (5 bases). Trimming took 4 bases from V and 2 from J, leaving 11 bases between them. Germline CDR1 is MNHNY and CDR2 is SVGAGI (reference sequence). CDR3 length equals 14 residues.

This chain connects TRBV2 to TRBJ2-1; 9 bases map to TRBD1. The J segment lost 6 bases and the V segment lost 6 bases, leaving 12 bases of the junction unmatched. The germline CDR1 and CDR2 sequences are SNHLY and FYNNEI. This CDR3 is 16 amino acids long. The CDR3 DNA is TGTGCCAGCAGACTCCGGGGACAGGGAACTAGCAATGAGCAGTTCTTC. Encoded protein: CASRLRGQGTSNEQFF.

This clone has only one observation. J is TRBJ2-6 and V is TRBV7-3; TRBD2 might be the D (5 bases). V lost 2 bases, J lost 0 bases, and 11 bases lay in between. This CDR3 spans 17 amino acids. Germline CDR1 and CDR2: SGHTA and FQGTGA. CDR3 residues: CASSLGGTSSGANVLTF. The CDR3 DNA reads as TGTGCCAGCAGCTTAGGAGGTACCAGCTCTGGGGCCAACGTCCTGACTTTC.

This chain uses TRBV19 with TRBJ2-7; 10 nucleotides match TRBD1. CDR1 and CDR2 from the germline V gene are LNHDA and SQIVND (reference sequence). V was pared by 5 bases and J by 6 bases, with 7 bases of the junction left unmatched. The CDR3 has 14 residues. This chain's CDR3 is CASSSGTGAIEQYF. In DNA form, the CDR3 reads TGTGCCAGTAGTTCCGGGACAGGGGCGATCGAGCAGTACTTC.

The chain recombines TRBV6-5 with TRBJ2-7; 8 nucleotides agree with TRBD1. There are 16 residues in the CDR3. J was trimmed by 5 bases and V by 0 bases; bases with no gene match: 9. Germline CDR1 MNHEY, CDR2 SVGAGI. CDR3 amino acids: CASSYSSGQGIHEQYF. DNA of the CDR3: TGTGCCAGCAGTTACTCGTCTGGACAGGGTATCCACGAGCAGTACTTC.

CDR3 coding DNA: TGCAGTCCTGACTGGACTGGCGAGGCTTTCTTT. Encoded protein: CSPDWTGEAFF. This sequence joins TRBV20-1 and TRBJ1-1; D not resolved. The CDR3 has 11 residues. With 8 bases removed from V and 11 bases from J, the gap between germline ends came to 18 bases. CDR1 DFQATT and CDR2 SNEGSKA come from the germline V gene (reference sequence).

V is TRBV5-1 and J is TRBJ1-1; 8 bases align to TRBD1. The germline gives CDR1 SGHRS, CDR2 YFSETQ. The V segment lost 0 bases and the J segment 4 bases; nucleotides outside the gene matches: 8. The CDR3 runs to 16 residues. The CDR3 DNA follows: TGCGCCAGCAGCTTGGCAGCAGGGGGCGCATTCACTGAAGCTTTCTTT. Amino acids: CASSLAAGGAFTEAFF.